This T cell receptor (beta chain) originates from a study of OX40 agonist ivuxolimab in advanced cancers. Notes on the research overall: Ivuxolimab was a fully human IgG2 agonistic monoclonal antibody targeting the costimulatory receptor OX40 (CD134). Partial responses occurred in three dose-escalation patients: two with cutaneous melanoma and one with hepatocellular carcinoma. The monotherapy dose-escalation portion (N ≈ 50 patients) of the phase I ivuxolimab trial is reported in the paper. Of the roughly 51 patients in dose escalation, 19 had hepatocellular carcinoma, some 15 had melanoma, 9 had renal cell carcinoma and 9 had head and neck cancer. Intravenous ivuxolimab was administered to patients every 2 weeks at six dose levels: 0.01, 0.1, 0.3, 1.5, 3 and 10 mg/kg. In the dose-escalation cohort, 75% to 90% of patients were male, and the mean age was 60 years with a range of roughly 23 to 90. The point of sequencing TCRbeta in the periphery was to test whether ivuxolimab changed TCR sequence diversity and drove clonal T-cell expansion. Patients were allowed to have had prior anti-PD-1, anti-PD-L1 or anti-CTLA-4 therapy, and 30% to 40% of the dose-escalation patients had previously received checkpoint inhibitors.

Patients with autoimmune disease history or receiving systemic immunosuppression were excluded from the trial. In every dose cohort, peripheral blood was drawn for TCR sequencing at baseline, cycle 4 day 1, and cycle 7 day 1. Samples came from an open-label, multicenter, first-in-human phase I dose-escalation trial of ivuxolimab. Adults with locally advanced or metastatic melanoma, renal cell, hepatocellular, or head and neck squamous cell carcinoma were enrolled in the trial. Before TCR sequencing, CD4+ and CD8+ T cells were separately sorted from peripheral blood. The CDR3 starts with the cysteine, ends with the phenylalanine, and has 12 residues. The kept DNA is CDR3 alone, 36 bases in frame from the first base. The germline V gene (reference sequence) provides CDR1 LNHDA and CDR2 SQIVND. V is cut by 3 bases and J by 7 bases, and the space between the germline ends is 10 bases. For sequencing of the TCRbeta CDR3 region, genomic DNA was extracted from the sorted cells. The immunoSEQ Assay was used to sequence the TCRbeta CDR3 regions. Held by TCRdb, this immuneACCESS table contains in-frame sequences only and omits some clones. Under half of the omission traces to an unresolved V gene where checked; the cause of the rest is unknown. The sample has 60,000 to 70,000 clones on record, about 88% of them singletons. The ten largest clonotypes hold 12% of the sample.

For this clone: The antigen it binds to is not known. No much larger clone exists at a distance of one base, and base qualities are not known.

What the work shows at the level of the full study, not this receptor alone: The antigen specificity of the clonally expanded peripheral T cells was not determined. After ivuxolimab, CD8+ T cells had more expanded clones than CD4+ T cells on average. Low levels of normalized T-cell clonal expansion were also shown by some nonresponding patients. At doses of 0.1 to 3.0 mg/kg, clonal expansion of both CD4+ and CD8+ blood T cells was observed from baseline to week 6. In the 0.1-3.0 mg/kg groups, partial responders were among the patients with the lowest normalized peripheral clonal expansion, particularly in CD8+ T cells.

This sequence originates from an adult with an advanced solid tumor such as melanoma, head and neck, liver or kidney cancer. The V gene is TRBV19 and the J gene is TRBJ2-7; no D gene can be assigned with confidence. The material sequenced was CD4+ or CD8+ T cells sorted from blood, taken in a trial of the OX40 agonist ivuxolimab. CDR3 protein: CASSIGGEEQYF. Read as DNA, the sequence is TGTGCCAGTAGTATTGGTGGAGAGGAGCAGTACTTC.